The rows below give T cell receptor beta chains drawn from one sample of a study of blood T cell repertoires in COVID-19. Using immunoSEQ multiplex PCR, the repertoire was profiled, and TCRdb retains in-frame clones only, with some absent. The sample lists 330,000 or so clones; about 91% were seen once. Sequencing was done on a sample of peripheral blood. The receptors originated from a man between 25 and 39 years old with COVID-19, enrolled during active disease. The CDR3 runs from the conserved cysteine through the conserved F or W. The D gene is left open where the match is weak. The size of a clone is reported for some rows only, either as once, few or many, or as a class for expanded clones.

cdr3_aa	cdr3_nt	clone_size	d_call	v_call	j_call
CASSYRGRCYGYTF	TGTGCCAGCAGCTACAGGGGGCGGTGCTATGGCTACACCTTC	-	TRBD1	TRBV11-1	TRBJ1-2
CASSAGGAAGYTF	TGTGCCAGCAGCGCAGGGGGCGCGGCTGGCTACACCTTC	-	TRBD1	TRBV9	TRBJ1-2
CASSPGLAKNIQYF	TGTGCCAGCAGTCCGGGACTAGCCAAAAACATTCAGTACTTC	few	-	TRBV11-2	TRBJ2-4
CASSIVLAGGHEQFF	TGTGCCAGTAGTATAGTGCTAGCGGGGGGGCATGAGCAGTTCTTC	-	TRBD2	TRBV19	TRBJ2-1
CASSLTSGYEQFF	TGCGCCAGCAGCCTTACTAGCGGGTATGAGCAGTTCTTC	once	TRBD2	TRBV4-3	TRBJ2-1
CASSLGQLSNQPQHF	TGTGCCAGCAGTCTCGGACAGCTTAGCAATCAGCCCCAGCATTTT	-	-	TRBV6-1	TRBJ1-5
CATRSVSSYNEQFF	TGTGCCACCCGAAGCGTGTCGTCCTACAATGAGCAGTTCTTC	once	-	TRBV21-1	TRBJ2-1
CASSFGGLAWVDTQYF	TGTGCCAGCAGTTTTGGGGGACTAGCCTGGGTAGATACGCAGTATTTT	-	TRBD2	TRBV27	TRBJ2-3
CASSPQGNQPQHF	TGTGCCAGTAGTCCACAGGGAAATCAGCCCCAGCATTTT	-	-	TRBV19	TRBJ1-5
CASSRPGQGDQPQHF	TGTGCCAGCAGTCGTCCCGGACAGGGAGATCAGCCCCAGCATTTT	-	TRBD1	TRBV27	TRBJ1-5